Reported below is one T cell receptor beta chain. Its antigen is currently not known. Base qualities are missing; no much larger clone stands one base away. As encoded in the germline V gene, CDR1 is MDHEN while CDR2 is SYDVKM. From cysteine to phenylalanine, the CDR3 is 16 amino acids long. Here the CDR3 DNA is all that survives: 48 bases in frame from base 1. V and J are truncated by 6 bases and 10 bases respectively, leaving an intervening sequence of 22 bases. The data were taken from a study of T cell changes during pregnancy in multiple sclerosis (dated by TCRdb to the late 2010s). Regarding the research as a whole: Changes in the T cell repertoire over the course of pregnancy were examined in this study in women with multiple sclerosis.

Library method: the immunoSEQ multiplex PCR assay. Held by TCRdb, this immuneACCESS table contains in-frame sequences only and omits some clones. Under half of the omission traces to an unresolved V gene where checked; the cause of the rest is unknown. This sample has 35,000 to 55,000 clones in its table, and under 95% of those were observed once. Roughly 0.55% of the sample rests with the top ten. This chain joins TRBV28 to TRBJ1-6; the best D guess is TRBD1, with 5 bases matching. The sequence came from a female donor with multiple sclerosis, enrolled in a pregnancy study. Sequencing used CD4+ T cells from peripheral blood mononuclear cells, obtained in the third trimester of pregnancy. The base sequence is TGTGCCAGCAGCCAAGGCCTGGGAAGAAAGGGGTCACCCCTCCACTTT. It translates as CASSQGLGRKGSPLHF.